This record looks at one T cell receptor beta chain sequence and its context. Antigen: not known. Here immunoSEQ multiplex PCR was the method, and the copy in TCRdb shows in-frame clones only, minus some. This sample yields around 96,000 clones, of which 90% to 95% are seen a single time; approximately 10% belongs to the top ten. This sample was taken from a study of T cell responses to AZD1222 COVID-19 vaccine. The study, taken as a whole, reports: Unmutated variant regions are reportedly the target of nearly half of TCRs that are spike-specific. Among those given AZD1222, only five or six were seropositive at baseline. Most donors were white British, females outnumbered males, and clonal diversity was possibly underestimated.

Pooled samples include second doses given at about 4 or 12 weeks. The V end lost 2 bases, the J end lost 2 bases, and 7 bases lay between the germline ends. The CDR3 is 14 residues long. The germline V gene has CDR1 MDHEN and CDR2 SYDVKM. The sample here was peripheral blood, taken 28 days after the second AZD1222 dose. The receptor was isolated from an adult who received the AZD1222 COVID-19 vaccine. This chain uses TRBV28 with TRBJ1-5; D unclear. This chain's CDR3 is CASSLSHGNQPQHF. Here the CDR3 DNA reads TGTGCCAGCAGTTTAAGTCACGGCAATCAGCCCCAGCATTTT.